Below are 3 T cell receptor beta chains sequenced from a single sample in a study of cytomegalovirus exposure and HLA in healthy donors. Amplification used 60 Vbeta primers and 13 Jbeta primers. This table comes from immunoSEQ multiplex PCR, and its TCRdb copy is limited to in-frame clones, with some not included. The table has 300,000 or so clones, 84% seen once. Sequences were obtained from PBMCs. The receptors were gathered from a woman in her 40s in good health and CMV-seropositive.

The V gene is TRBV30, the J gene TRBJ2-1; 7 nucleotides agree with TRBD2. V dropped 5 bases and J dropped 1; count of bases not matched to a gene: 2. Germline CDR1 and CDR2: GTSNPN and SVGIG (reference sequence). The CDR3 covers 13 residues. The CDR3 coding sequence is TGTGCCTGGGAGCGGGATTCCTACAATGAGCAGTTCTTC. Translation: CAWERDSYNEQFF.

The genes are TRBV28 and TRBJ1-2, with D uncertain. The germline gives CDR1 MDHEN, CDR2 SYDVKM. Deletions cut 5 bases from V and 7 bases from J, with 8 bases between. The CDR3 consists of 11 residues. The CDR3 loop reads CASSLSGGYTF. The DNA for the CDR3 is TGTGCCAGCAGTCTCAGTGGTGGCTACACCTTC.

The chain carries TRBV5-4 and TRBJ1-3; 7 nucleotides align to TRBD1. Germline V lookup: CDR1 SGHNT, CDR2 YYREEE (reference sequence). Trimming removed 0 bases from V and 0 bases from J; junction bases left unmatched: 3. CDR3 size: 16 residues. For the CDR3, the DNA is TGTGCCAGCAGCTTGGACAGGGGAGTCTCTGGAAACACCATATATTTT. Translating gives CASSLDRGVSGNTIYF.